A selection of T cell receptor beta chains follows, all from one sample in a study of cytomegalovirus exposure and HLA in healthy donors. The assay was immunoSEQ multiplex PCR, and TCRdb's table has in-frame clones only and misses some. The sample consists of around 180,000 clones, roughly four fifths of them appearing once. Input material: PBMCs. These receptor sequences come from a man aged 18 to 30 in good health and CMV-seronegative. Both conserved end residues are trimmed from each CDR3. Each record gives: V gene, J gene, CDR3 length, CDR3 protein.

v_gene: TRBV25-1
j_gene: TRBJ1-4
len: 12
CDR3aa: ASSHRATNEKLF

v_gene: TRBV9
j_gene: TRBJ1-2
len: 13
CDR3aa: ASSLRDRANYGYT

v_gene: TRBV5-1
j_gene: TRBJ1-3
len: 17
CDR3aa: ASSLWTRTLYYSGNTIY

v_gene: TRBV7-3
j_gene: TRBJ2-2
len: 18
CDR3aa: ASSLTSTSGRILNTGELF

v_gene: TRBV19
j_gene: TRBJ2-3
len: 14
CDR3aa: ASSRKTSGEADTQY

v_gene: TRBV11-2
j_gene: TRBJ2-7
len: 13
CDR3aa: ASQPDGTGGFEQY

v_gene: TRBV9
j_gene: TRBJ2-7
len: 13
CDR3aa: ASSVAGTGNYEQY

v_gene: TRBV7-2
j_gene: TRBJ2-7
len: 13
CDR3aa: ASSLDRGVSYEQY

v_gene: TRBV9
j_gene: TRBJ2-2
len: 13
CDR3aa: ASSVRGLNTGELF

v_gene: TRBV9
j_gene: TRBJ2-7
len: 12
CDR3aa: ASSVGAGSYEQY

v_gene: TRBV5-6
j_gene: TRBJ1-4
len: 12
CDR3aa: ASSLDAGGEKLF

v_gene: TRBV5-4
j_gene: TRBJ2-1
len: 17
CDR3aa: ASSPKGGGGLAGVGEQF

v_gene: TRBV5-6
j_gene: TRBJ1-2
len: 12
CDR3aa: ASSRDRSFYGYT

v_gene: TRBV7-6
j_gene: TRBJ1-4
len: 13
CDR3aa: ASGATDIFDEKLF

v_gene: TRBV11-2
j_gene: TRBJ2-6
len: 15
CDR3aa: ASSARLQDSGANVLT

v_gene: TRBV19
j_gene: TRBJ2-1
len: 16
CDR3aa: ASSIKPRGGLGRNEQF

v_gene: TRBV9
j_gene: TRBJ2-5
len: 15
CDR3aa: ASSVGGTSGVQETQY

v_gene: TRBV9
j_gene: TRBJ1-1
len: 13
CDR3aa: ASSVASGVEAEAF

v_gene: TRBV29-1
j_gene: TRBJ2-7
len: 11
CDR3aa: SAVQGAGYEQY

v_gene: TRBV7-9
j_gene: TRBJ2-1
len: 11
CDR3aa: SCRDSLLNEQF

v_gene: TRBV5-4
j_gene: TRBJ2-3
len: 11
CDR3aa: ASSLDNTDTQY

v_gene: TRBV7-9
j_gene: TRBJ2-7
len: 16
CDR3aa: ASSPRLGLAGNSYEQY

v_gene: TRBV5-1
j_gene: TRBJ2-2
len: 12
CDR3aa: ASGGQGGTGELF

v_gene: TRBV5-1
j_gene: TRBJ1-1
len: 11
CDR3aa: ASSITGSTEAF

v_gene: TRBV6-6
j_gene: TRBJ1-1
len: 12
CDR3aa: ASTAGRDRGKAF

v_gene: TRBV30
j_gene: TRBJ2-1
len: 12
CDR3aa: AWSAQSSYNEQF

v_gene: TRBV4-3
j_gene: TRBJ2-1
len: 13
CDR3aa: ASSRAGTAYNEQF

v_gene: TRBV6-6
j_gene: TRBJ1-2
len: 11
CDR3aa: ASSLEPTGGYT

v_gene: TRBV18
j_gene: TRBJ1-3
len: 14
CDR3aa: ASSPRQGADGNTIY

v_gene: TRBV27
j_gene: TRBJ1-1
len: 11
CDR3aa: ASSLRGDTEAF

v_gene: TRBV7-9
j_gene: TRBJ1-4
len: 13
CDR3aa: ASSLGGQGREKLF

v_gene: TRBV7-8
j_gene: TRBJ1-2
len: 15
CDR3aa: ASSPGTGGLWGYGYT

v_gene: TRBV5-1
j_gene: NA
len: 12
CDR3aa: ASSPGTGPYEQY

v_gene: TRBV9
j_gene: TRBJ2-7
len: 16
CDR3aa: ASSEGDGGSGRIYEQY

v_gene: TRBV7-2
j_gene: TRBJ2-7
len: 12
CDR3aa: ASSLEGVAKEQY

v_gene: TRBV30
j_gene: TRBJ2-7
len: 9
CDR3aa: AWRLPYEQY

v_gene: TRBV27
j_gene: TRBJ1-1
len: 13
CDR3aa: ASSLSPGSNTEAF

v_gene: TRBV9
j_gene: TRBJ2-7
len: 15
CDR3aa: ASSVGLAGGSPYEQY

v_gene: TRBV6-6
j_gene: TRBJ2-5
len: 13
CDR3aa: ASSPPLGGQETQY

v_gene: TRBV7-9
j_gene: TRBJ2-6
len: 15
CDR3aa: ASGWDRDPSGANVLT

v_gene: TRBV6-1
j_gene: TRBJ1-1
len: 12
CDR3aa: ASSQQGAATEAF

v_gene: TRBV7-8
j_gene: TRBJ1-5
len: 13
CDR3aa: ASSSDSYSNQPQH

v_gene: TRBV10-2
j_gene: TRBJ2-1
len: 14
CDR3aa: ATWSSGQSSYNEQF

v_gene: TRBV9
j_gene: TRBJ1-2
len: 11
CDR3aa: ASSEMRDYGYT

v_gene: TRBV29-1
j_gene: TRBJ2-7
len: 11
CDR3aa: SVEGSGISEQY

v_gene: TRBV19
j_gene: TRBJ2-3
len: 11
CDR3aa: ASSNLPGDTQY

v_gene: TRBV29-1
j_gene: TRBJ2-7
len: 11
CDR3aa: SAEEDTNYEQY

v_gene: TRBV19
j_gene: TRBJ1-5
len: 12
CDR3aa: ASRLRSNNQPQH

v_gene: TRBV5-6
j_gene: TRBJ2-6
len: 13
CDR3aa: ASSFTGSGANVLT

v_gene: TRBV7-2
j_gene: TRBJ1-2
len: 13
CDR3aa: ASSLGGGVNYGYT

v_gene: TRBV13
j_gene: TRBJ2-3
len: 11
CDR3aa: ASTSGGGDTQY

v_gene: TRBV5-1
j_gene: TRBJ2-7
len: 14
CDR3aa: ASSPDVPGQGGEQY

v_gene: TRBV25-1
j_gene: TRBJ2-3
len: 13
CDR3aa: ASSTGTPAGNTQY

v_gene: TRBV19
j_gene: TRBJ1-5
len: 14
CDR3aa: ASSGLLTVLNQPQH

v_gene: TRBV6-5
j_gene: TRBJ2-1
len: 14
CDR3aa: ASSYKRGLSYNEQF

v_gene: TRBV4-1
j_gene: TRBJ2-1
len: 12
CDR3aa: ASSLSSRYNEQF

v_gene: TRBV5-1
j_gene: TRBJ1-4
len: 14
CDR3aa: ASSGRSQGAGEKLF